This T cell receptor beta chain originates from a study of yellow fever vaccine responses in identical twins. Study results and caveats: Twins reportedly had a vaccine T cell response that seemed partly convergent, partly personalized.

Concerning this clonotype: The antigen is unknown.

Trimming removed 4 bases from V and 1 base from J; junction bases left unmatched: 9. The CDR3 spans 16 residues. Germline V gene sequence: CDR1 SEHNR, CDR2 FQNEAQ (reference sequence). TCRdb re-called the RT-PCR reads through MiXCR, storing one row per CDR3 protein. The table lists fewer than 3,000 distinct CDR3 sequences, 80% of them singletons. Material: T cells from blood (PBMCs), unsorted or a sorted subset (not recorded which), obtained before or after yellow fever vaccination (not recorded which). The chain combines TRBV7-9 with TRBJ1-1; 7 bases agree with TRBD1. The receptor was derived from a female donor who received the yellow fever vaccine. For the CDR3, the DNA is TGTGCCAGCAGCTACCGACAGGGTTTCGGGAACACTGAAGCTTTCTTT. Its translation is CASSYRQGFGNTEAFF.